This T cell receptor beta chain was recovered during a study of cytomegalovirus exposure and HLA in healthy donors. The study's findings and limits: In a later analysis, common viral pathogens appeared linked to several of the most significant clusters. A previous analysis found most TCR beta V segments productive roughly 87% or roughly 30% of the time.

Trimming removed 6 bases from V and 4 bases from J, with 19 bases in between. CDR1 and CDR2 (germline): SGHRS, YFSETQ. The CDR3 extends over 15 amino acids. 60 Vbeta and 13 Jbeta primers were used in PCR. The protocol was immunoSEQ multiplex PCR, while the TCRdb copy is restricted to in-frame clones and leaves out a portion. Among under 200,000 clones, around 79% were seen once, and the ten largest hold approximately 0.4%. Points on this clone: Its antigen remains unknown.

The sequenced sample was PBMCs. V and J are TRBV5-1 and TRBJ2-5; D may be TRBD1 (6 bases). The source of this sequence is a male donor in good health and CMV-seropositive. CDR3 nucleotides: TGCGCCAGCACCCCTCTTCCCACAGGGCGAGAGACCCAGTACTTC. This gives the protein CASTPLPTGRETQYF.